The next 10 T cell receptor beta chains were all read from a single sample in a study of regulatory T cells in long-lasting Graves disease. The TCR beta library used iRepertoire HTBI primers with Arm-PCR amplification of CDR3. TCRdb ran MiXCR on the multiplex PCR reads and lists one entry per CDR3 protein. The sample includes hundreds of thousands of distinct CDR3 sequences, approximately 15% of them seen just once. Time point specified: newly diagnosed GD, antithyroid drugs for less than 3 months. Isolated PBMC RNA provided the starting material for the TCR library. These data were also reused for a study on T cells in Graves' hyperthyroidism and ophthalmopathy.

The specimen comprised peripheral blood mononuclear cells (PBMCs), sampled at new diagnosis, from a patient treated with antithyroid drugs. Receptors were obtained from a woman aged 25 to 39 with Graves disease.

This clonotype has ten or more counts. The gene calls are TRBV12-3 or TRBV12-4 and TRBJ2-3; D remains ambiguous. Trimming shortened V by 6 bases and J by 2 bases, and 15 bases separated the two germline ends. The CDR3 sequence is 15 residues long. In DNA, the CDR3 is TGTGCCAGCAGCCTCTCCTACCATCCCACAGATACGCAGTATTTT. It is translated as CASSLSYHPTDTQYF.

V gene TRBV20-1 combines with J gene TRBJ2-5, with D possibly TRBD2 on 6 matching bases. Trimming cost V 6 bases and J 4 bases, with 15 bases left between them. Germline assignment: CDR1 DFQATT and CDR2 SNEGSKA (reference sequence). The CDR3 is 13 amino acids. The chain's CDR3 is CSADRLVVETQYF. CDR3 in DNA: TGCAGTGCCGATAGACTAGTTGTAGAGACCCAGTACTTC.

At least ten counts were recorded for this clonotype. This rearrangement joins TRBV28 to TRBJ2-5; D remains unclear. Trimming took off 2 bases at V and 5 bases at J, with 9 bases between the two ends. CDR3 length equals 13 residues. Germline V gene lookup returns CDR1 MDHEN and CDR2 SYDVKM. CDR3 bases: TGTGCCAGCAGTTTAGCTCCCACGGAGACCCAGTACTTC. It translates to CASSLAPTETQYF.

The chain recombines TRBV29-1 with TRBJ1-1; TRBD1 might be the D (5 bases). The germline V gene has CDR1 SQVTM and CDR2 ANQGSEA. The length of the CDR3 is 13 residues. Between the trimmed V and J ends, which lost 6 bases and 0 bases, there was a span of 11 bases. CDR3 protein: CSVLMGVNTEAFF. CDR3 sequence (DNA): TGCAGCGTATTAATGGGGGTGAACACTGAAGCTTTCTTT. The variable domain in full, with the rest retrieved from reference TRBV29-1 and TRBJ1-1, is SAVISQKPSRDICQRGTSLTIQCQVDSQVTMMFWYRQQPGQSLTLIATANQGSEATYESGFVIDKFPISRPNLTFSTLTVSNMSPEDSSIYLCSVLMGVNTEAFFGQGTRLTVV.

This clonotype was seen at least ten times. The J gene is TRBJ1-4, the V gene TRBV7-2; the D gene is possibly TRBD1 (6 bases). Trimming removed 3 bases from V and 5 bases from J, with 13 bases in between. CDR3 length: 15 amino acids. The V gene's germline CDR1 is SGHTA and CDR2 FQGNSA. The chain's CDR3 is CASSFGGARNEKLFF. CDR3 nucleotides: TGTGCCAGCAGCTTCGGGGGGGCTCGGAATGAAAAACTGTTTTTT. Full variable domain (missing parts from reference TRBV7-2 and TRBJ1-4): GAGVSQSPSNKVTEKGKDVELRCDPISGHTALYWYRQSLGQGLEFLIYFQGNSAPDKSGLPSDRFSAERTGGSVSTLTIQRTQQEDSAVYLCASSFGGARNEKLFFGSGTQLSVL.

The chain's CDR3 is CASRGYVTGELFF. CDR3 nucleotide sequence: TGTGCCAGCAGAGGATACGTCACCGGGGAGCTGTTTTTT. This chain joins TRBV27 and TRBJ2-2; D unresolved. The CDR3 has 13 residues. V was shortened by 6 bases and J by 4 bases, with 9 bases between the two germline ends. Germline assignment: CDR1 MNHEY and CDR2 SMNVEV (reference sequence).

This clonotype was detected many times. The chain links TRBV20-1 to TRBJ1-1; 7 bases map to TRBD1. Germline V lookup: CDR1 DFQATT, CDR2 SNEGSKA (reference sequence). Trimming took 5 bases from V and 7 from J; bases not matched to a gene: 10. The CDR3 runs 13 residues. In DNA form, the CDR3 reads TGCAGTGCTTCAGGGGGTCCAAAGGGTGAAGCTTTCTTT. This codes for CSASGGPKGEAFF.

This clonotype was detected many times. This chain connects TRBV20-1 to TRBJ2-7; the match to TRBD2 covers 9 bases. V lost 2 bases, J lost 6 bases, and 17 bases stayed unmatched. This CDR3 region has 17 residues. Germline V CDR1 and CDR2: DFQATT, SNEGSKA (reference sequence). CDR3 sequence: CSARFPIAGAILLEQYF. The CDR3 DNA follows: TGCAGTGCTAGATTCCCTATAGCGGGAGCGATCCTACTCGAGCAGTACTTC.

This clonotype was seen more than once but under ten times. V gene TRBV5-1 combines with J gene TRBJ2-3; 9 bases match TRBD2. In germline, CDR1 is SGHRS, CDR2 YFSETQ. V trimming: 4 bases; J trimming: 1 base; junction bases outside the gene matches: 7. The CDR3 has 16 residues. CDR3 DNA: TGCGCCAGCAGCCGGGGACTAGCATACCGCACAGATACGCAGTATTTT. Amino acid sequence: CASSRGLAYRTDTQYF. The full variable domain, rest sourced from reference TRBV5-1 and TRBJ2-3, is KAGVTQTPRYLIKTRGQQVTLSCSPISGHRSVSWYQQTPGQGLQFLFEYFSETQRNKGNFPGRFSGRQFSNSRSEMNVSTLELGDSALYLCASSRGLAYRTDTQYFGPGTRLTVL.

This clonotype came up many times. V usage is TRBV24-1 and J usage is TRBJ1-5; TRBD1 matches at 12 bases. This CDR3 is built from 16 residues. CDR1 is KGHDR, CDR2 SFDVKD, per germline. The V segment lost 4 bases and the J segment 5 bases; nucleotides outside the gene matches: 5. CDR3 sequence: CATSETGTGGDQPQHF. CDR3 nucleotides: TGTGCCACCAGTGAAACCGGGACAGGGGGCGATCAGCCCCAGCATTTT.